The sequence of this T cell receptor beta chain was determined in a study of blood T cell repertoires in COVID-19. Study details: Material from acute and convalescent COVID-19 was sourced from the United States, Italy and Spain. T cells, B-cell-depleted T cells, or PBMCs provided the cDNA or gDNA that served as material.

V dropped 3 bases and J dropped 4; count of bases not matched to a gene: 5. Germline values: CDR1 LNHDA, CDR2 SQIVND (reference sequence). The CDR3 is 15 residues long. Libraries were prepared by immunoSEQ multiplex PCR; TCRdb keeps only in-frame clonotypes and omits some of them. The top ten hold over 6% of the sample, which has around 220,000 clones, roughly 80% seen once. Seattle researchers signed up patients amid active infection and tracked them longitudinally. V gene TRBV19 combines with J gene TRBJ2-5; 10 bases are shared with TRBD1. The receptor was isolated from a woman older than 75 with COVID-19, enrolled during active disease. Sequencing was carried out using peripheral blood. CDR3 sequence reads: CASSISDRGRETQYF. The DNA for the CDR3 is TGTGCCAGTAGTATCTCTGACAGGGGGCGAGAGACCCAGTACTTC.